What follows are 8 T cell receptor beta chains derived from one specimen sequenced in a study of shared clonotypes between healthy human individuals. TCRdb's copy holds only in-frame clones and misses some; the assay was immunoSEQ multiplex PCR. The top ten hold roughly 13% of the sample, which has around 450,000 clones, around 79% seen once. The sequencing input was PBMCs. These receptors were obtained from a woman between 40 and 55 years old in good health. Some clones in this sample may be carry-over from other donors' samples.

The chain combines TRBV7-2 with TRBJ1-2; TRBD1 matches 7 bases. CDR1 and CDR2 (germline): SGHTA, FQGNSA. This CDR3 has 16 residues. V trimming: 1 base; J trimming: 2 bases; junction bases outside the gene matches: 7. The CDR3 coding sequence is TGTGCCAGCAGCTTAGTGTCCGGGACAGCCAACTATGGCTACACCTTC. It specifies CASSLVSGTANYGYTF.

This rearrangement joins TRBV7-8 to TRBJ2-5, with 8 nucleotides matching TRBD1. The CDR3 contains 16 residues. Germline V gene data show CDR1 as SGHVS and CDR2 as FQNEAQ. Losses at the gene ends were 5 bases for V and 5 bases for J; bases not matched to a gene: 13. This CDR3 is CASSLNRGAGVETQYF. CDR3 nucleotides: TGTGCCAGCAGCCTCAACAGGGGGGCGGGCGTGGAGACCCAGTACTTC. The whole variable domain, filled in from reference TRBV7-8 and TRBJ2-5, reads GAGVSQSPRYKVAKRGQDVALRCDPISGHVSLFWYQQALGQGPEFLTYFQNEAQLDKSGLPSDRFFAERPEGSVSTLKIQRTQQEDSAVYLCASSLNRGAGVETQYFGPGTRLLVL.

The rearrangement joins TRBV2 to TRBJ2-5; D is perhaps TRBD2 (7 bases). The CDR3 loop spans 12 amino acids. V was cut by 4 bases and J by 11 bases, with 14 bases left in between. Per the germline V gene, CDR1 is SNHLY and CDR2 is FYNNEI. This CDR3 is CASSAGAGEQYF. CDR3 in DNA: TGTGCCAGCAGTGCAGGGGCGGGGGAGCAGTACTTC.

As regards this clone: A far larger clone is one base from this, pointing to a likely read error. The CDR3 reads CASSIERLLNTGELVF. DNA of the CDR3: TGTGCCAGTAGTATCGAGAGGCTCCTGAACACCGGGGAGCTGGTTTTT. V is TRBV19 and J is TRBJ2-2, with D possibly matching TRBD2 (5 bases). The CDR3 has 16 amino acids. The germline V gene has CDR1 LNHDA and CDR2 SQIVND (reference sequence).

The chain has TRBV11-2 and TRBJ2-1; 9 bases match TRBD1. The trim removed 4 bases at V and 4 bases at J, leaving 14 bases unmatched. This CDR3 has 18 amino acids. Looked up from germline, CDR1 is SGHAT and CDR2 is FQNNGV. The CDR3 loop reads CASSSAPDTGTGYNEQFF. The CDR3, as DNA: TGTGCCAGCAGCTCCGCACCAGACACCGGGACAGGGTACAATGAGCAGTTCTTC.

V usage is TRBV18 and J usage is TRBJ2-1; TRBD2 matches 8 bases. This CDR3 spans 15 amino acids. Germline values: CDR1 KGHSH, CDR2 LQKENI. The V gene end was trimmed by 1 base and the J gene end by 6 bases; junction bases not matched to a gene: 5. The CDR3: CASSPRGGLSNEQFF. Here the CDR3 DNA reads TGTGCCAGCTCACCACGCGGGGGGTTATCCAATGAGCAGTTCTTC.

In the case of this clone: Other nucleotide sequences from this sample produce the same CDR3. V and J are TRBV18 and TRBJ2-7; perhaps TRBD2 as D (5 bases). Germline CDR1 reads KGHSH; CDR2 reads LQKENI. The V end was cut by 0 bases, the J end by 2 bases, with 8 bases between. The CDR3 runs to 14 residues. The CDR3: CASSPPGRPYEQYF. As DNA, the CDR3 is TGTGCCAGCTCACCACCGGGGAGACCCTACGAGCAGTACTTC.

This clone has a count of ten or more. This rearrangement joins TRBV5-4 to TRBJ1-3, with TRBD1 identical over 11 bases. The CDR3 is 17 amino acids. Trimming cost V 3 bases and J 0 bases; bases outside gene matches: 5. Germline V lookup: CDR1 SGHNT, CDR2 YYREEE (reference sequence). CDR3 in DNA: TGTGCCAGCAGCTACGGGACAGGGGGGAACTCTGGAAACACCATATATTTT. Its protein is CASSYGTGGNSGNTIYF.